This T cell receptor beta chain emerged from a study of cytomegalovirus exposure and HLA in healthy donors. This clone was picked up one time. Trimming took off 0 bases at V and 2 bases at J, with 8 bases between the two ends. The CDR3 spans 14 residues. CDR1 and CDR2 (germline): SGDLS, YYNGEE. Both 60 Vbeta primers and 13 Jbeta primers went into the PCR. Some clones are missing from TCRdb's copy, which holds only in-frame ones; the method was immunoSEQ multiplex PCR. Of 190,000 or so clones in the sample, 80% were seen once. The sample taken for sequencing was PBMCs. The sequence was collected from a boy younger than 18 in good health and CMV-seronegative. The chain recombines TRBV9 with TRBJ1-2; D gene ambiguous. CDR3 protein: CASSVGRRNYGYTF. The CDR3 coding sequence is TGTGCCAGCAGCGTAGGTCGCAGGAACTATGGCTACACCTTC. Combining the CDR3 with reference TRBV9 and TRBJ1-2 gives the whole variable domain DSGVTQTPKHLITATGQRVTLRCSPRSGDLSVYWYQQSLDQGLQFLIQYYNGEERAKGNILERFSAQQFPDLHSELNLSSLELGDSALYFCASSVGRRNYGYTFGSGTRLTVV.